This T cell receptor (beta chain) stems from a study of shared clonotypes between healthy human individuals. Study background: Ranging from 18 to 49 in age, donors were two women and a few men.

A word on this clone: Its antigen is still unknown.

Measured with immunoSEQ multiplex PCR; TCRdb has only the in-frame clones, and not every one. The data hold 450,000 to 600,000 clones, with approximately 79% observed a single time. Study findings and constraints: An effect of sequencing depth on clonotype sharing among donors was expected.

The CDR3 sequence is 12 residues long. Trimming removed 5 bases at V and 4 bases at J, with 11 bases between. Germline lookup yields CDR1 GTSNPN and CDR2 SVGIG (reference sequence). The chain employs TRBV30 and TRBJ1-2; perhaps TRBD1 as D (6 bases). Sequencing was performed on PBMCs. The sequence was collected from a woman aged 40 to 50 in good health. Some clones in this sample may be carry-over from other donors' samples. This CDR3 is CAWGGGGYGYTF. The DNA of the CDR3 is TGTGCCTGGGGAGGAGGGGGCTATGGCTACACCTTC.